This T cell receptor (beta chain) is drawn from a study of PD-L1 blockade in urothelial cancer. About the research overall: The patients first took atezolizumab around 2014, receiving 1,200 mg intravenously every 3 weeks. The authors examined blood 3 weeks (second dose) and 6 weeks after treatment start.

Note on this clone: Its antigen is undetermined.

The repertoire was sequenced with immunoSEQ multiplex PCR; TCRdb's copy has only in-frame clones and lacks some. The sample lists about 50,000 clones; roughly 78% were seen once. Study-level findings and limits: Tumor-associated blood clones were expanded more by durable-benefit patients at 3 weeks.

Time point defined: pretreatment peripheral blood. Urothelial carcinoma affected the patients, and it was locally advanced or metastatic. V dropped 3 bases and J dropped 4; count of bases not matched to a gene: 4. Germline V lookup: CDR1 SGHRS, CDR2 YFSETQ. This CDR3 is 14 amino acids long. Sequenced material: PBMCs, taken around atezolizumab (anti-PD-L1) treatment. This receptor was identified in a man between 65 and 79 years old with urothelial cancer. The gene calls are TRBV5-1 and TRBJ2-7, with 10 bases aligning to TRBD1. CDR3 amino acids: CASSSRDRGYEQYF. The CDR3 region has the DNA TGCGCCAGCAGCTCCCGGGACAGGGGTTACGAGCAGTACTTC.